The 8 T cell receptor beta chains below all came from one sample that was sequenced in a study of regulatory T cells in long-lasting Graves disease. Time point described: newly diagnosed GD, antithyroid drugs for less than 3 months. PBMC RNA served as the TCR library source. HTBI primers from iRepertoire and Arm-PCR of CDR3 regions yielded the TCR beta libraries. TCRdb re-derived calls from the multiplex PCR reads in MiXCR, one entry per CDR3 protein. This table has under 450,000 distinct CDR3 sequences, about 17% appearing once. This sample was shared with a second study, whose subject was T cells in Graves' hyperthyroidism and ophthalmopathy.

Sequenced material: peripheral blood mononuclear cells (PBMCs), taken at new diagnosis, from a patient treated with antithyroid drugs. The receptors were sampled from a woman aged 18-30 years with Graves disease.

This clonotype was found many times. The chain links TRBV20-1 to TRBJ2-4; maybe TRBD1 (6 bases). Germline-derived CDR1 and CDR2 are DFQATT and SNEGSKA (reference sequence). The ends were cut back, 3 bases at V and 0 bases at J, with 12 bases in the middle. The CDR3 is 15 amino acids. The CDR3: CSARQGGVAKNIQYF. CDR3 bases: TGCAGTGCTAGGCAAGGGGGAGTAGCCAAAAACATTCAGTACTTC.

A note on this clonotype: This may arise from a read error, as a much more abundant clone is one base away. V is TRBV11-2 and J is TRBJ2-5, with a tentative D call TRBD1 (6 bases). The germline CDR1 and CDR2 sequences are SGHAT and FQNNGV. This CDR3 has 15 residues. In DNA, the CDR3 is TGTGCCAGCAGCTCGGGCGACAGGAACCAAGAGACCCTGTACTTC. Protein: CASSSGDRNQETLYF.

V gene TRBV7-9 combines with J gene TRBJ1-1, with D maybe TRBD1 (5 bases). Germline V lookup: CDR1 SEHNR, CDR2 FQNEAQ (reference sequence). This CDR3 has 16 residues. V was shortened by 1 base and J by 5 bases, with 17 bases between the two germline ends. Written as DNA, the CDR3 is TGTGCCAGCAGCTTAGGGGCAGGGTCGGTACAAACTGAAGCTTTCTTT. This sequence encodes CASSLGAGSVQTEAFF.

The chain links TRBV5-6 to TRBJ1-1, with D hard to call. The V end was cut by 4 bases, the J end by 5 bases, with 12 bases between. The CDR3 length is 13 residues. Germline values: CDR1 SGHDT, CDR2 YYEEEE. CDR3 loop: CASSGRTGTEAFF. The CDR3 nucleotides read TGTGCCAGCAGCGGCCGGACGGGTACTGAAGCTTTCTTT. Based on the CDR3 plus reference TRBV5-6 and TRBJ1-1, the full variable domain is DAGVTQSPTHLIKTRGQQVTLRCSPKSGHDTVSWYQQALGQGPQFIFQYYEEEERQRGNFPDRFSGHQFPNYSSELNVNALLLGDSALYLCASSGRTGTEAFFGQGTRLTVV.

The chain links TRBV19 to TRBJ1-2; D gene unclear. CDR3 size: 13 residues. Trimming removed 5 bases from V and 7 bases from J, with 14 bases in between. The germline V gene has CDR1 LNHDA and CDR2 SQIVND (reference sequence). The chain's CDR3 is CASSVLLPGGYTF. DNA for the CDR3: TGTGCCAGTAGTGTTCTACTTCCCGGTGGCTACACCTTC.

This clonotype was observed many times. The V and J genes are TRBV7-3 and TRBJ2-2; D remains ambiguous. The germline V and J ends were trimmed by 6 bases and 2 bases, with 4 bases remaining between them. The CDR3 contains 12 residues. Germline CDR1 SGHTA, CDR2 FQGTGA. In nucleotides, the CDR3 is TGTGCCAGCAGTTACAACACCGGGGAGCTGTTTTTT. It translates to CASSYNTGELFF. The full variable domain, rest sourced from reference TRBV7-3 and TRBJ2-2, is GAGVSQTPSNKVTEKGKYVELRCDPISGHTALYWYRQSLGQGPEFLIYFQGTGAADDSGLPNDRFFAVRPEGSVSTLKIQRTERGDSAVYLCASSYNTGELFFGEGSRLTVL.

This clonotype was recorded many times. The chain carries TRBV18 and TRBJ2-5, with D unresolved. The CDR3 contains 14 residues. Trimming cost V 6 bases and J 2 bases, with 13 bases left between them. CDR1 and CDR2 (germline): KGHSH, LQKENI. This chain's CDR3 is CASSPSHYQETQYF. The CDR3, as DNA: TGTGCCAGCTCCCCGAGTCACTATCAAGAGACCCAGTACTTC.

The V call is TRBV6-1, the J call TRBJ2-1, with unresolved D. V was pared by 5 bases and J by 0 bases, with 20 bases between. The CDR3 loop spans 18 amino acids. The germline gives CDR1 MNHNS, CDR2 SASEGT. Written as DNA, the CDR3 is TGTGCCAGCAGTCCCCCAATAACGGGCCTGAGCTCCTACAATGAGCAGTTCTTC. Amino acid sequence: CASSPPITGLSSYNEQFF.